The 4 T cell receptor beta chains given below trace back to one sample, sequenced in a study of immune evolution from preneoplasia to lung adenocarcinoma. Assay used: immunoSEQ multiplex PCR; TCRdb lists only in-frame clones, some missing. The table lists several thousand clones, around 85% of them singletons. Sequenced material: FFPE invasive lung adenocarcinoma tissue. The source is a person aged 50-69 years with lung adenocarcinoma.

CDR3 sequence reads: CASSDLLAGEETQYF. The DNA for the CDR3 is TGTGCCAGCAGTGACCTCCTAGCGGGAGAGGAGACCCAGTACTTC. The chain uses TRBV2 and TRBJ2-5; the match to TRBD2 covers 10 bases. The germline V gene has CDR1 SNHLY and CDR2 FYNNEI. This CDR3 is built from 15 residues. Unmatched junction bases numbered 6, after V lost 3 bases and J lost 5 bases.

This chain uses TRBV6-1 with TRBJ1-1; maybe TRBD1 (5 bases). CDR3 size: 13 residues. CDR1 is MNHNS, CDR2 SASEGT, per germline. Deletions cut 4 bases from V and 6 bases from J, with 12 bases between. The CDR3 DNA sequence: TGTGCCAGCAGTGGTTACGCGACAGCTGAAGCTTTCTTT. Translated: CASSGYATAEAFF.

This clone has only one observation. V gene TRBV6-5 combines with J gene TRBJ2-7; D gene ambiguous. The CDR3 is 15 amino acids. V lost 7 bases and J lost 2, with 18 bases in between. The V gene's germline CDR1 is MNHEY and CDR2 SVGAGI. The CDR3 protein is CASTPGLDGAYEQYF. The CDR3 DNA reads as TGTGCCAGCACCCCGGGCCTGGACGGAGCCTACGAGCAGTACTTC.

This chain connects TRBV4-1 to TRBJ1-5; D perhaps matches TRBD1 (6 bases). The CDR3 runs to 17 residues. V gave up 0 bases and J gave up 5 bases, with 17 bases separating them. CDR1 is MGHRA, CDR2 YSYEKL, per germline. CDR3 coding DNA: TGCGCCAGCAGCCAAGATTACAGTGGAGGGGGGGATCAGCCCCAGCATTTT. Translation: CASSQDYSGGGDQPQHF.